The 21 T cell receptor beta chains given below trace back to one sample, sequenced in a study of shared clonotypes between healthy human individuals. The protocol was immunoSEQ multiplex PCR, while the TCRdb copy is restricted to in-frame clones and leaves out a portion. The table lists approximately 600,000 clones, about 95% of them singletons. CD45RO-negative, CCR7-selected cells formed the naive CD8 fraction, which excluded terminally differentiated effector memory CD45RA+ cells. Sample: naive CD8+ T cells sorted from blood. The origin of the receptors is a woman aged 25 to 39 in good health.

The chain links TRBV10-2 to TRBJ2-7; D not resolved. The CDR3 has 13 amino acids. Trimming left V 6 bases short and J 3 bases short, with 12 bases between. Germline V CDR1 and CDR2: WSHSY, SAAADI. The CDR3 DNA is TGCGCCAGCAGGAACGGCGGAGACTACGAGCAGTACTTC. Translated: CASRNGGDYEQYF.

V and J are TRBV4-1 and TRBJ2-7; D perhaps matches TRBD2 (5 bases). Germline CDR1 MGHRA, CDR2 YSYEKL. The CDR3 spans 13 residues. V dropped 2 bases and J dropped 5 bases, with 10 bases sitting between them. The CDR3 loop reads CASSQSGLDEQYF. CDR3 DNA: TGCGCCAGCAGCCAATCGGGATTAGACGAGCAGTACTTC.

This chain joins TRBV13 and TRBJ2-7; 10 bases agree with TRBD2. Germline CDR1 PRHDT, CDR2 FYEKMQ (reference sequence). The V gene end was trimmed by 3 bases and the J gene end by 1 base; junction bases not matched to a gene: 9. CDR3 length: 17 amino acids. The CDR3 protein is CASSFLASGSSSYEQYF. Here the CDR3 DNA reads TGTGCCAGCAGCTTCCTTGCTAGCGGGAGTAGTTCCTACGAGCAGTACTTC.

The rearrangement uses TRBV4-1 and TRBJ2-5; D is perhaps TRBD2 (6 bases). V lost 1 base to trimming and J lost 4 bases, with 16 bases between them. This CDR3 contains 16 residues. Germline V lookup: CDR1 MGHRA, CDR2 YSYEKL. Here the CDR3 reads CASSQVGRERGETQYF. CDR3 DNA sequence: TGCGCCAGCAGCCAAGTGGGTCGGGAGAGAGGAGAGACCCAGTACTTC.

The genes are TRBV6-6 and TRBJ2-3, with 11 bases fitting TRBD1. Germline CDR1 reads MNHNY; CDR2 reads SVGAGI (reference sequence). Trimming removed 6 bases from V and 4 bases from J; junction bases left unmatched: 6. This CDR3 region has 15 residues. CDR3 DNA: TGTGCCAGCAGCTATGAGGACAGGGGGCCAGATACGCAGTATTTT. Encoded protein: CASSYEDRGPDTQYF.

This clone has only one observation. This rearrangement joins TRBV6-1 to TRBJ1-4; D unresolved. V was cut by 7 bases and J by 5 bases, with 17 bases left in between. CDR1 and CDR2 (germline): MNHNS, SASEGT. The CDR3 is made up of 15 amino acids. This CDR3 is CASMVIRQKNEKLFF. Here the CDR3 DNA reads TGTGCCAGCATGGTAATTCGGCAGAAGAATGAAAAACTGTTTTTT.

The chain links TRBV6-1 to TRBJ1-3; 8 bases are shared with TRBD1. V shed 2 bases and J 1 base; nucleotides not matched to a gene: 4. The CDR3 is 16 amino acids. Germline CDR1 MNHNS, CDR2 SASEGT. The CDR3 loop is CASSELTGGSGNTIYF. CDR3 DNA sequence: TGTGCCAGCAGTGAACTCACAGGGGGGTCTGGAAACACCATATATTTT.

This clone was observed once. The gene calls are TRBV13 and TRBJ2-4, with D perhaps TRBD2 (5 bases). The CDR3 is 14 residues long. Germline V gene sequence: CDR1 PRHDT, CDR2 FYEKMQ (reference sequence). The ends were cut back, 0 bases at V and 3 bases at J, with 6 bases in the middle. This chain's CDR3 is CASSLGGLKNIQYF. In DNA form, the CDR3 reads TGTGCCAGCAGCTTAGGAGGACTCAAAAACATTCAGTACTTC.

Comments on this clone: The sample holds other DNA sequences that translate to the same CDR3. The V gene is TRBV27, the J gene TRBJ2-7; D tentatively fits TRBD1 or TRBD2 (5 bases each). There are 14 residues in the CDR3. Germline CDR1 and CDR2: MNHEY and SMNVEV (reference sequence). V was pared by 5 bases and J by 3 bases, with 14 bases between. The CDR3 spells CASSLGRGGYEQYF. The CDR3 nucleotides are TGTGCCAGCAGTCTGGGACGGGGTGGCTACGAGCAGTACTTC.

The V gene is TRBV19, the J gene TRBJ2-7; the D gene is possibly TRBD2 (5 bases). Trimming left V 5 bases short and J 0 bases short, with 8 bases between. Germline V gene data show CDR1 as LNHDA and CDR2 as SQIVND (reference sequence). CDR3 length equals 13 residues. The CDR3 bases are TGTGCCAGTAGTTACGGACTCTCCTACGAGCAGTACTTC. Protein product: CASSYGLSYEQYF. Filled out from reference TRBV19 and TRBJ2-7, the complete variable domain reads DGGITQSPKYLFRKEGQNVTLSCEQNLNHDAMYWYRQDPGQGLRLIYYSQIVNDFQKGDIAEGYSVSREKKESFPLTVTSAQKNPTAFYLCASSYGLSYEQYFGPGTRLTVT.

This chain connects TRBV21-1 to TRBJ2-7; TRBD1 reflects the table's D call only, with no check against the DNA. TRBV21-1 is classified as a pseudogene. This CDR3 contains 16 residues. CDR3 protein: CASGRPGQGYSYEQYF. In DNA, the CDR3 is TGTGCCAGCGGCCGCCCGGGACAGGGCTACTCCTACGAGCAGTACTTC.

This chain links TRBV29-1 with TRBJ2-7; TRBD1 matches at 8 bases. V was clipped by 1 base and J by 7 bases; unmatched bases: 6. CDR3 length: 13 residues. Germline V CDR1 and CDR2: SQVTM, ANQGSEA. CDR3 coding DNA: TGCAGCGTTGAAGGACAGGGGTACGGTGAGCAGTACTTC. It codes for CSVEGQGYGEQYF.

The chain couples TRBV5-6 to TRBJ1-2; D gene unclear. Between the trimmed V and J ends, which lost 4 bases and 5 bases, there was a span of 15 bases. Germline lookup yields CDR1 SGHDT and CDR2 YYEEEE. The CDR3 totals 14 residues. The CDR3 coding sequence is TGTGCCAGCAGCGACGTCTCCAGCGCGTATGGCTACACCTTC. Translation: CASSDVSSAYGYTF.

This clone showed up just a few times. The genes are TRBV14 and TRBJ2-3; TRBD2 agrees at 7 bases. This CDR3 is 16 amino acids long. Germline trimming cut 0 bases from V and 3 bases from J; bases unmatched to any gene: 6. Germline V gene lookup returns CDR1 SGHDN and CDR2 FVKESK. CDR3 DNA sequence: TGTGCCAGCAGCCAAGAAGGGAGGGAGACTACAGATACGCAGTATTTT. Protein: CASSQEGRETTDTQYF. Together with reference TRBV14 and TRBJ2-3, the CDR3 gives the full variable domain: EAGVTQFPSHSVIEKGQTVTLRCDPISGHDNLYWYRRVMGKEIKFLLHFVKESKQDESGMPNNRFLAERTGGTYSTLKVQPAELEDSGVYFCASSQEGRETTDTQYFGPGTRLTVL.

This clone was picked up one time. The genes are TRBV29-1 and TRBJ2-7; D unclear. There are 13 residues in the CDR3. Trimming took 7 bases from V and 0 from J, leaving 13 bases between them. Looked up from germline, CDR1 is SQVTM and CDR2 is ANQGSEA. The DNA of the CDR3 is TGCAGCGGGAGCGACTGGAGCTCCTACGAGCAGTACTTC. Protein sequence: CSGSDWSSYEQYF.

This chain joins TRBV13 and TRBJ2-3; 7 bases are a match to TRBD2. CDR3 length equals 15 residues. Germline values: CDR1 PRHDT, CDR2 FYEKMQ (reference sequence). With V trimmed by 3 bases and J by 4 bases, 7 bases remained unmatched. CDR3 sequence: CASSLGGPFSDTQYF. The CDR3 DNA reads TGTGCCAGCAGCTTGGGAGGGCCCTTTTCAGATACGCAGTATTTT.

The rearrangement joins TRBV5-1 to TRBJ2-7; maybe TRBD2 (6 bases). The V end was cut by 1 base, the J end by 2 bases, with 13 bases between. Germline V gene sequence: CDR1 SGHRS, CDR2 YFSETQ. CDR3 size: 15 residues. CDR3 residues: CASSLTPGRPYEQYF. The DNA for the CDR3 is TGCGCCAGCAGCTTGACCCCAGGGAGGCCCTACGAGCAGTACTTC.

The chain is built from TRBV9 and TRBJ2-7; possibly TRBD1 or TRBD2 for D (5 bases each). Germline loops: CDR1 SGDLS, CDR2 YYNGEE. The CDR3 totals 14 residues. V lost 0 bases and J 2 bases, leaving 9 bases between the germline ends. The CDR3 DNA reads TGTGCCAGCAGCGTAGACGGGGACCCCTACGAGCAGTACTTC. Its translation is CASSVDGDPYEQYF.

To note about this clone: One end of the junction does not line up with germline, which may come from a read error. The chain is built from TRBV28 and TRBJ1-2, with 8 bases identical to TRBD1. The CDR3 consists of 13 residues. CDR1 MDHEN and CDR2 SYDVKM come from the germline V gene. Written as DNA, the CDR3 is TGTGCCAGCAGTTTTTCAGGGGGCCCCTATGATAGCTTC. Translating it yields CASSFSGGPYDSF.

The gene calls are TRBV5-6 and TRBJ2-4, with D uncertain. V lost 4 bases and J lost 6, with 5 bases in between. Per the germline V gene, CDR1 is SGHDT and CDR2 is YYEEEE. The CDR3 loop spans 11 amino acids. CDR3 in amino acids: CASSGGNIQYF. The CDR3 bases are TGTGCCAGCAGCGGCGGAAACATTCAGTACTTC.

The rearrangement joins TRBV28 to TRBJ2-7; D is ambiguous. Germline CDR1 is MDHEN and CDR2 is SYDVKM. The V and J ends lost 2 bases and 1 base respectively, with 9 bases between them. This CDR3 spans 14 amino acids. CDR3 loop: CASSLLPDSYEQYF. DNA for the CDR3: TGTGCCAGCAGTTTACTTCCGGATTCCTACGAGCAGTACTTC.